This T cell receptor (beta chain) was recovered during a study of blood T cell repertoires in COVID-19. The method was immunoSEQ multiplex PCR; TCRdb's version includes in-frame clones alone and lacks a portion of them. The sample lists about 240,000 clones; 80% to 85% were seen once. This CDR3 is 15 amino acids long. Germline CDR1 and CDR2: SGHTA and FQGNSA. The V end was cut by 0 bases, the J end by 7 bases, with 15 bases between. While infection was still active, Seattle patients were enrolled and then followed longitudinally. V is TRBV7-2 and J is TRBJ1-1, with D tentatively TRBD1 (5 bases). The receptor was isolated from an elderly woman with COVID-19, enrolled during active disease. Material: peripheral blood. The CDR3 region is CASSLAGQVSLEAFF. In DNA, the CDR3 is TGTGCCAGCAGCTTAGCGGGGCAAGTCTCACTTGAAGCTTTCTTT.